This is a list of T cell receptor beta chains from one sample in a study of sequential checkpoint blockade in melanoma. TCRdb's table, derived via immunoSEQ multiplex PCR, lists solely in-frame clones and lacks some. Of about 8,400 clones in the sample, roughly nine tenths were seen once. Specimen: CD8+ T cells sorted from blood (inferred from file names), collected from a patient given nivolumab and ipilimumab in sequence. The origin of the receptors is a human donor with melanoma. The CDR3 runs from the conserved cysteine through the conserved F or W. Fields, in order: CDR3 protein, CDR3 DNA, V gene, clone size, J gene, D gene. D genes are given only for firm matches. A clone size is listed for some rows: how often the clone was seen (once, few, many), or a class if it is expanded.

CDR3: CASSGTGDLRSNQPQHF
DNA: TGTGCCAGCAGCGGAACAGGGGACCTAAGAAGCAATCAGCCCCAGCATTTT
V: TRBV27
size: .
J: TRBJ1-5
D: TRBD1

CDR3: CASSYSSPQGADGYTF
DNA: TGTGCCAGCAGTTACTCAAGCCCTCAGGGGGCCGATGGCTACACCTTC
V: TRBV6-5
size: few
J: TRBJ1-2
D: TRBD1

CDR3: CASTMTPLSGANVLTF
DNA: TGTGCCAGCACCATGACACCACTCTCTGGGGCCAACGTCCTGACTTTC
V: TRBV28
size: .
J: TRBJ2-6
D: .

CDR3: CASSELSGATNEKLFF
DNA: TGTGCCAGCAGTGAACTATCAGGGGCAACTAATGAAAAACTGTTTTTT
V: TRBV6-1
size: .
J: TRBJ1-4
D: .

CDR3: CAWSRDREDHGYTF
DNA: TGTGCCTGGAGTAGGGACAGGGAGGACCATGGCTACACCTTC
V: TRBV30
size: .
J: TRBJ1-2
D: TRBD1

CDR3: CASSEAGGDFEQFF
DNA: TGTGCCAGCAGTGAGGCGGGAGGCGACTTTGAGCAGTTCTTC
V: TRBV6-4
size: .
J: TRBJ2-1
D: TRBD2

CDR3: CASSLVADYYGYTF
DNA: TGTGCCAGCAGCTTAGTGGCAGACTACTATGGCTACACCTTC
V: TRBV7-9
size: .
J: TRBJ1-2
D: .

CDR3: CASSLGQGNRGYTF
DNA: TGTGCCAGCAGCCTCGGACAGGGTAATAGAGGCTACACCTTC
V: TRBV6-5
size: .
J: TRBJ1-2
D: TRBD1

CDR3: CASSISLSFNQPQHF
DNA: TGTGCCAGTAGTATTTCCCTCTCCTTTAATCAGCCCCAGCATTTT
V: TRBV19
size: .
J: TRBJ1-5
D: .

CDR3: CATSSLLISRVDSYGYTF
DNA: TGTGCCACCAGCAGCCTTTTAATTTCCAGGGTAGACAGCTATGGCTACACCTTC
V: TRBV15
size: .
J: TRBJ1-2
D: .

CDR3: CASSLRTVHDEAFF
DNA: TGCGCCAGCAGCTTGCGAACTGTTCATGATGAAGCTTTCTTT
V: TRBV5-1
size: once
J: TRBJ1-1
D: .

CDR3: CASRGTGTWRSPLHF
DNA: TGTGCCAGCAGGGGGACAGGGACGTGGCGTTCACCCCTCCACTTT
V: TRBV2
size: .
J: TRBJ1-6
D: TRBD1

CDR3: CASSRPTTGGGSAEAFF
DNA: TGCGCCAGCAGCCGGCCAACGACGGGGGGAGGGTCGGCTGAAGCTTTCTTT
V: TRBV5-1
size: few
J: TRBJ1-1
D: .

CDR3: CASSLVGGDQPQHF
DNA: TGTGCCAGCAGCTTAGTGGGGGGGGATCAGCCCCAGCATTTT
V: TRBV7-9
size: .
J: TRBJ1-5
D: .

CDR3: CASSSTGLQETQYF
DNA: TGTGCCAGCAGCTCGACAGGACTCCAAGAGACCCAGTACTTC
V: TRBV7-9
size: once
J: TRBJ2-5
D: .

CDR3: CASSPTGGYGYTF
DNA: TGTGCCAGCAGCCCTACAGGGGGCTATGGCTACACCTTC
V: TRBV7-6
size: .
J: TRBJ1-2
D: TRBD1

CDR3: CASLSYEQYF
DNA: TGTGCCAGCCTTAGCTACGAGCAGTACTTC
V: TRBV2
size: .
J: TRBJ2-7
D: .

CDR3: CASSGAAVYGYTF
DNA: TGTGCCAGTAGTGGGGCAGCAGTCTATGGCTACACCTTC
V: TRBV19
size: .
J: TRBJ1-2
D: .

CDR3: CASSPRGTGSNEQFF
DNA: TGTGCCAGCAGCCCCCGCGGGACAGGGTCGAATGAGCAGTTCTTC
V: TRBV7-9
size: .
J: TRBJ2-1
D: TRBD1

CDR3: CASSLWSQLGMNTEAFF
DNA: TGTGCCAGCAGCTTATGGTCGCAACTCGGGATGAACACTGAAGCTTTCTTT
V: TRBV7-8
size: .
J: TRBJ1-1
D: .

CDR3: CASSVSPGNTEAFF
DNA: TGTGCCAGCAGCGTCAGCCCAGGGAACACTGAAGCTTTCTTT
V: TRBV9
size: few
J: TRBJ1-1
D: .

CDR3: CASSLSTDTQYF
DNA: TGTGCCAGCAGCCTTAGCACAGATACGCAGTATTTT
V: TRBV7-9
size: .
J: TRBJ2-3
D: .

CDR3: CATSRVQGQNYGYTF
DNA: TGTGCCACCAGCAGAGTGCAGGGGCAGAACTATGGCTACACCTTC
V: TRBV15
size: .
J: TRBJ1-2
D: .

CDR3: CASSARQIGNWAFF
DNA: TGTGCCAGCAGCGCGCGGCAGATCGGTAACTGGGCTTTCTTT
V: TRBV5-6
size: few
J: TRBJ1-1
D: .

CDR3: CASSQEQSLSNQPQHF
DNA: TGCGCCAGCAGCCAAGAACAGTCTTTAAGCAATCAGCCCCAGCATTTT
V: TRBV4-1
size: .
J: TRBJ1-5
D: .

CDR3: CAWTAGGGTGNTIYF
DNA: TGTGCCTGGACCGCCGGGGGGGGGACTGGAAACACCATATATTTT
V: TRBV30
size: .
J: TRBJ1-3
D: .

CDR3: CASSQNQGMNTEAFF
DNA: TGCGCCAGCAGCCAAAATCAGGGGATGAACACTGAAGCTTTCTTT
V: TRBV5-1
size: .
J: TRBJ1-1
D: .

CDR3: CASSQSLTGYYYGYTF
DNA: TGTGCCAGTAGCCAGTCCCTGACAGGGTATTACTATGGCTACACCTTC
V: TRBV19
size: .
J: TRBJ1-2
D: TRBD1